These 21 T cell receptor beta chains came from one sample sequenced in a study of shared clonotypes between healthy human individuals. The method was immunoSEQ multiplex PCR; TCRdb's version includes in-frame clones alone and lacks a portion of them. The sample consists of about half a million clones, roughly 80% of them appearing once. The source material was PBMCs. These receptors were taken from a woman aged 40 to 50 in good health. Some clones in this sample may be carry-over from other donors' samples.

The CDR3: CASSQEGLNTGELFF. The CDR3 nucleotides read TGCGCCAGCAGCCAAGAGGGACTTAACACCGGGGAGCTGTTTTTT. The rearrangement links TRBV4-1 to TRBJ2-2; D is possibly TRBD2 (6 bases). CDR1 is MGHRA, CDR2 YSYEKL, per germline. The CDR3 has 15 residues. Trimming removed 0 bases at V and 2 bases at J, with 7 bases between.

This rearrangement joins TRBV7-3 to TRBJ2-1, with 7 bases that match TRBD2. Germline CDR1 is SGHTA and CDR2 is FQGTGA. The CDR3 is 13 amino acids. J gave up 5 bases and V 5 bases, and 3 bases lay outside the gene matches. CDR3 nucleotide sequence: TGTGCCAGCAGCGGGAGGGCCGACAATGAGCAGTTCTTC. It translates to CASSGRADNEQFF.

This clone was seen a handful of times. This chain uses TRBV28 with TRBJ1-2; D is unresolved. This CDR3 is built from 11 residues. Trimming left V 6 bases short and J 5 bases short, with 7 bases between. From germline, CDR1 is MDHEN and CDR2 SYDVKM. The CDR3 nucleotides read TGTGCCAGCAGGACGGGATATGGCTACACCTTC. It is translated as CASRTGYGYTF.

The genes are TRBV15 and TRBJ2-7; 7 nucleotides match TRBD1. Trimming removed 0 bases from V and 7 bases from J; junction bases left unmatched: 3. The CDR3 runs 13 residues. Germline V lookup: CDR1 LNHNV, CDR2 YYDKDF (reference sequence). Here the CDR3 reads CATSRDTDREQYF. The CDR3 DNA sequence: TGTGCCACCAGCAGAGACACGGACAGGGAGCAGTACTTC.

This clone was found a few times. V usage is TRBV6-1 and J usage is TRBJ1-1; TRBD1 might be the D (6 bases). CDR3 size: 14 residues. The germline CDR1 and CDR2 sequences are MNHNS and SASEGT. V was pared by 1 base and J by 6 bases, with 12 bases between. For the CDR3, the DNA is TGTGCCAGCAGTGAAGGCGGGGGGCGACCTGAAGCTTTCTTT. It encodes CASSEGGGRPEAFF.

The genes are TRBV5-8 and TRBJ1-4; 8 bases fit TRBD1. The germline V gene has CDR1 SGHTS and CDR2 YDEGEE. There are 15 residues in the CDR3. J was trimmed by 7 bases and V by 0 bases; bases with no gene match: 5. The CDR3 DNA is TGTGCCAGCAGCTTGGCTCGACAGGGGAGTGAAAAACTGTTTTTT. Translating it yields CASSLARQGSEKLFF.

V and J are TRBV6-6 and TRBJ1-5; D is uncertain. The CDR3 spans 14 residues. Deletions cut 2 bases from V and 5 bases from J, with 10 bases between. The germline V gene has CDR1 MNHNY and CDR2 SVGAGI (reference sequence). The CDR3: CASSYESGDQPQHF. Here the CDR3 DNA reads TGTGCCAGCAGTTACGAGTCAGGAGATCAGCCCCAGCATTTT.

The chain recombines TRBV7-9 with TRBJ2-7; TRBD2 agrees at 8 bases. The CDR3 contains 14 residues. With V trimmed by 5 bases and J by 3 bases, 6 bases remained unmatched. Germline-derived CDR1 and CDR2 are SEHNR and FQNEAQ (reference sequence). CDR3 sequence: CASSQSTSDYEQYF. For the CDR3, the DNA is TGTGCCAGCAGCCAGTCGACTAGCGACTACGAGCAGTACTTC.

The chain links TRBV5-1 to TRBJ2-7; D ambiguous. With 4 bases removed from V and 1 base from J, the gap between germline ends came to 12 bases. There are 14 residues in the CDR3. Germline V gene sequence: CDR1 SGHRS, CDR2 YFSETQ. CDR3 coding DNA: TGCGCCAGCAGCCCAACGGCTGGATCCTACGAGCAGTACTTC. Amino acid sequence: CASSPTAGSYEQYF.

This chain connects TRBV28 to TRBJ2-1, with TRBD2 matching over 7 bases. The CDR3 has 17 amino acids. Trimming cost V 2 bases and J 5 bases; bases outside gene matches: 12. Germline CDR1 is MDHEN and CDR2 is SYDVKM. As DNA, the CDR3 is TGTGCCAGCAGTTTAAATCCCCTCTTAGCGGGCAACAATGAGCAGTTCTTC. It is translated as CASSLNPLLAGNNEQFF. The entire variable domain, with the rest obtained from reference TRBV28 and TRBJ2-1, is as follows: DVKVTQSSRYLVKRTGEKVFLECVQDMDHENMFWYRQDPGLGLRLIYFSYDVKMKEKGDIPEGYSVSREKKERFSLILESASTNQTSMYLCASSLNPLLAGNNEQFFGPGTRLTVL.

The chain links TRBV2 to TRBJ2-3; perhaps TRBD1 as D (6 bases). From germline, CDR1 is SNHLY and CDR2 FYNNEI. The CDR3 is made up of 17 amino acids. Between the trimmed V and J ends, which lost 5 bases and 2 bases, there was a span of 20 bases. This CDR3 reads CASSIHPQGPLTDTQYF. The CDR3 DNA reads as TGTGCCAGCAGTATCCACCCACAGGGCCCCCTCACAGATACGCAGTATTTT. The variable domain in full, completed from reference TRBV2 and TRBJ2-3, reads EPEVTQTPSHQVTQMGQEVILRCVPISNHLYFYWYRQILGQKVEFLVSFYNNEISEKSEIFDDQFSVERPDGSNFTLKIRSTKLEDSAMYFCASSIHPQGPLTDTQYFGPGTRLTVL.

The V call is TRBV9, the J call TRBJ1-3; 8 bases are a match to TRBD1. Trimming cost V 4 bases and J 0 bases; bases outside gene matches: 6. Germline CDR1 reads SGDLS; CDR2 reads YYNGEE. This CDR3 spans 16 amino acids. CDR3 sequence: CASSPTGASSGNTIYF. The CDR3 DNA reads TGTGCCAGCAGCCCGACAGGGGCCTCCTCTGGAAACACCATATATTTT.

V gene TRBV30 combines with J gene TRBJ2-7; 8 bases are a match to TRBD1. CDR3 length equals 16 residues. Germline V gives CDR1 GTSNPN, CDR2 SVGIG (reference sequence). Trimming at V came to 0 bases and at J to 1 base, leaving 8 bases not matched to a gene. The CDR3: CAWSVPGTGGSYEQYF. CDR3 nucleotides: TGTGCCTGGAGTGTTCCCGGGACAGGAGGTTCCTACGAGCAGTACTTC.

This clone was observed a handful of times. The chain is built from TRBV7-9 and TRBJ2-5; 11 positions agree with TRBD2. The CDR3 sequence is 16 residues long. Germline CDR1 reads SEHNR; CDR2 reads FQNEAQ (reference sequence). V shed 3 bases, J shed 1 base, and the junction held 4 bases outside the gene matches. The CDR3 reads CASSLGTSGVQETQYF. CDR3 nucleotide sequence: TGTGCCAGCAGCTTGGGGACTAGCGGCGTCCAAGAGACCCAGTACTTC.

This clone was counted at least ten times. This sample also contains other DNA sequences that code for the same CDR3. The CDR3 spells CASREIQYANTGELFF. CDR3 sequence (DNA): TGCGCCAGCAGGGAAATACAGTATGCGAACACCGGGGAGCTGTTTTTT. The chain recombines TRBV23-1 with TRBJ2-2; no clear D gene. TRBV23-1 is assigned to the ORF class and has an uncertain function. The CDR3 has 16 amino acids. V lost 6 bases, J lost 0 bases, and 14 bases lay in between.

V is TRBV19 and J is TRBJ2-4; 8 bases line up with TRBD1. Germline loops: CDR1 LNHDA, CDR2 SQIVND (reference sequence). The CDR3 consists of 13 residues. The J segment lost 4 bases and the V segment lost 8 bases, leaving 4 bases of the junction unmatched. DNA for the CDR3: TGTGCCAGTGCAGACAGGGGTAAAAACATTCAGTACTTC. Amino acids: CASADRGKNIQYF.

The V gene is TRBV6-6, the J gene TRBJ1-1; D is unresolved. The CDR3 is 14 amino acids. CDR1 is MNHNY and CDR2 is SVGAGI in the germline V gene (reference sequence). V was pared by 8 bases and J by 0 bases, with 13 bases between. The CDR3, as DNA: TGTGCCAGCTCACCTGGGAGTCTGAACACTGAAGCTTTCTTT. It yields the protein CASSPGSLNTEAFF.

As DNA, the CDR3 is TGCGCCAGCAGCCAAGCTTCGAGCAATCAGCCCCAGCATTTT. Amino acids: CASSQASSNQPQHF. V usage is TRBV4-3 and J usage is TRBJ1-5; D call uncertain. Germline V gives CDR1 LGHNA, CDR2 YSLEER. V lost 1 base to trimming and J lost 1 base, with 5 bases between them. This CDR3 is built from 14 residues.

This clone was picked up one time. The same CDR3 can be traced to other DNA sequences in this sample. The chain carries TRBV7-2 and TRBJ2-5; no clear D gene. V lost 5 bases, J lost 5 bases, and 6 bases lay in between. Germline lookup yields CDR1 SGHTA and CDR2 FQGNSA. This CDR3 comprises 11 residues. CDR3 nucleotides: TGTGCCAGCAGCCCCCGGGAGACCCAGTACTTC. It codes for CASSPRETQYF. The whole variable domain, filled in from reference TRBV7-2 and TRBJ2-5, reads GAGVSQSPSNKVTEKGKDVELRCDPISGHTALYWYRQSLGQGLEFLIYFQGNSAPDKSGLPSDRFSAERTGGSVSTLTIQRTQQEDSAVYLCASSPRETQYFGPGTRLLVL.

The rearrangement links TRBV28 to TRBJ2-7, with D perhaps matching TRBD1 (7 bases). CDR1 MDHEN and CDR2 SYDVKM come from the germline V gene. V was pared by 5 bases and J by 3 bases, with 14 bases between. The CDR3 covers 14 residues. Here the CDR3 DNA reads TGTGCCAGCAGTCCCGCGGGACAGCGCTACGAGCAGTACTTC. This codes for CASSPAGQRYEQYF. Filled out from reference TRBV28 and TRBJ2-7, the complete variable domain reads DVKVTQSSRYLVKRTGEKVFLECVQDMDHENMFWYRQDPGLGLRLIYFSYDVKMKEKGDIPEGYSVSREKKERFSLILESASTNQTSMYLCASSPAGQRYEQYFGPGTRLTVT.

V and J are TRBV5-4 and TRBJ2-3; 8 bases match TRBD2. CDR1 is SGHNT, CDR2 YYREEE, per germline (reference sequence). Trimming took 0 bases from V and 1 from J; bases not matched to a gene: 1. The CDR3 extends over 15 amino acids. CDR3 in amino acids: CASSLVGRGTDTQYF. The DNA of the CDR3 is TGTGCCAGCAGCTTGGTCGGGAGGGGCACAGATACGCAGTATTTT. The whole variable domain, filled in from reference TRBV5-4 and TRBJ2-3, reads ETGVTQSPTHLIKTRGQQVTLRCSSQSGHNTVSWYQQALGQGPQFIFQYYREEENGRGNFPPRFSGLQFPNYSSELNVNALELDDSALYLCASSLVGRGTDTQYFGPGTRLTVL.